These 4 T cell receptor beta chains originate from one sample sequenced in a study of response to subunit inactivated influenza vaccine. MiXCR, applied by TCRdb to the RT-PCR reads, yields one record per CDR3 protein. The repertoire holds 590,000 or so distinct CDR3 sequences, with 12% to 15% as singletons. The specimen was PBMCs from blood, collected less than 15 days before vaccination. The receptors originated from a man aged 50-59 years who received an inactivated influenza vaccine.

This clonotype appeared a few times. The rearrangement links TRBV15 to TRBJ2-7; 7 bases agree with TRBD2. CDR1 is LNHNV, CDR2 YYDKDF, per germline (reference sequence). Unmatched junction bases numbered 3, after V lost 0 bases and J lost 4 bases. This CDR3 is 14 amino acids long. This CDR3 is CATSRDQGGYEQYF. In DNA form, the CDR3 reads TGTGCCACCAGCAGAGATCAGGGAGGGTACGAGCAGTACTTC.

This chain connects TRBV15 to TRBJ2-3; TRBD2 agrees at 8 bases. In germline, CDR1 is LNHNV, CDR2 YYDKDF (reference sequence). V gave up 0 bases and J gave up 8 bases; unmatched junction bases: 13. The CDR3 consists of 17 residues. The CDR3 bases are TGTGCCACCAGCAGAGATCAGGGAGCGGGGGTCCTCATTACGCAGTATTTT. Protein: CATSRDQGAGVLITQYF.

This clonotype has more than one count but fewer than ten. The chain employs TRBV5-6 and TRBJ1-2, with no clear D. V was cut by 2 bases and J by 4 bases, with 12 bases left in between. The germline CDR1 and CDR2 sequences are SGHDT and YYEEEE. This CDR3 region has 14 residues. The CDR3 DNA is TGTGCCAGCAGCTTCCCGGGCGTGGGCTATGGCTACACCTTC. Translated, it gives CASSFPGVGYGYTF.

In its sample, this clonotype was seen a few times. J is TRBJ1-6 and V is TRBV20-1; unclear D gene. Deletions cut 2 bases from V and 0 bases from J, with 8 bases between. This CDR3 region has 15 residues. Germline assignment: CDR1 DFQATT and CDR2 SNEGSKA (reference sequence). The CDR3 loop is CSARRRSSYNSPLHF. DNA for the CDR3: TGCAGTGCTAGAAGGCGGAGCTCCTATAATTCACCCCTCCACTTT.